One and the same sample provided the 14 T cell receptor beta chains below, sequenced in a study of CD8 T cells in ankylosing spondylitis. MiXCR was run by TCRdb on the 5' RACE reads, yielding one entry per CDR3 protein. The sample consists of 470,000 or so distinct CDR3 sequences, roughly a quarter of them appearing once. General study results and limits: One TCR beta motif, made up of roughly eight highly homologous variants, appeared characteristic of ankylosing spondylitis blood.

Their target antigens are unknown. The sample was blood, either unsorted or a sorted T cell fraction (not recorded which). All receptors come from a male donor with ankylosing spondylitis.

The chain joins TRBV2 to TRBJ2-3; a weak D match, TRBD2 (7 bases). V was shortened by 4 bases and J by 3 bases, with 20 bases between the two germline ends. The CDR3 runs to 17 residues. In germline, CDR1 is SNHLY, CDR2 FYNNEI. Here the CDR3 reads CASSAKPRGGGTDTQYF. Written as DNA, the CDR3 is TGTGCCAGCAGTGCAAAGCCCAGGGGAGGGGGGACAGATACGCAGTATTTT.

The gene calls are TRBV4-2 and TRBJ2-1; D is tentatively TRBD1 or TRBD2 (5 bases each). Germline CDR1 LGHNA, CDR2 YNFKEQ. V lost 1 base and J lost 0, with 7 bases in between. The CDR3 length is 15 residues. DNA for the CDR3: TGTGCCAGCAGCCAAGGGGGGAGCTCCTACAATGAGCAGTTCTTC. As protein: CASSQGGSSYNEQFF.

The chain has TRBV20-1 and TRBJ1-5; no firm D call. V was shortened by 5 bases and J by 4 bases, with 9 bases between the two germline ends. The CDR3 covers 12 residues. CDR1 and CDR2 from the germline V gene are DFQATT and SNEGSKA (reference sequence). CDR3 amino acids: CSAVRANQPQHF. The DNA for the CDR3 is TGCAGTGCTGTCCGGGCAAATCAGCCCCAGCATTTT.

The chain uses TRBV30 and TRBJ1-1; TRBD1 might be the D (5 bases). CDR3 length equals 12 residues. The ends were cut back, 7 bases at V and 1 base at J, with 10 bases in the middle. The germline CDR1 and CDR2 sequences are GTSNPN and SVGIG (reference sequence). Written as DNA, the CDR3 is TGTGCCTCGGGACGGCAGAACACTGAAGCTTTCTTT. As protein: CASGRQNTEAFF.

This clonotype was seen only a few times. V is TRBV5-1 and J is TRBJ1-2; no clear D. Germline lookup yields CDR1 SGHRS and CDR2 YFSETQ. The CDR3 loop spans 12 amino acids. With 0 bases removed from V and 6 bases from J, the gap between germline ends came to 6 bases. The CDR3 bases are TGCGCCAGCAGCTTGGATTGGGATGGCTACACCTTC. Translated, it gives CASSLDWDGYTF.

This clonotype was observed many times. The chain joins TRBV12-3 or TRBV12-4 to TRBJ1-1; D gene uncertain. V was pared by 3 bases and J by 6 bases, with 11 bases between. The CDR3 is 13 residues long. The DNA for the CDR3 is TGTGCCAGCAGTTTCGCAGGACGGGCTGAAGCTTTCTTT. Protein sequence: CASSFAGRAEAFF.

This clonotype was observed a handful of times. The V gene is TRBV24-1, the J gene TRBJ2-5; TRBD1 matches 10 bases. CDR3 length: 15 amino acids. The germline CDR1 and CDR2 sequences are KGHDR and SFDVKD. J lost 4 bases, V lost 0 bases, and 1 base had no gene match. The CDR3, as DNA: TGTGCCACCAGTGATTTGCGGGACAGGGGAGAGACCCAGTACTTC. Translating gives CATSDLRDRGETQYF.

The chain employs TRBV7-9 and TRBJ2-1; 9 bases agree with TRBD1. The CDR3 covers 15 residues. Per the germline V gene, CDR1 is SEHNR and CDR2 is FQNEAQ (reference sequence). V shed 5 bases, J shed 10 bases, and the junction held 12 bases outside the gene matches. This CDR3 is CASSPGTGYRGEQFF. The DNA of the CDR3 is TGTGCCAGCAGCCCCGGGACAGGGTATCGGGGGGAGCAGTTCTTC.

This clonotype was picked up a small number of times. This chain connects TRBV27 to TRBJ2-3, with D perhaps matching TRBD1 (6 bases). CDR1 and CDR2 (germline): MNHEY, SMNVEV (reference sequence). V lost 3 bases and J 5 bases, leaving 9 bases between the germline ends. CDR3 length: 13 residues. Here the CDR3 reads CASSFRGKDTQYF. In DNA, the CDR3 is TGTGCCAGCAGTTTCAGGGGTAAAGATACGCAGTATTTT.

This sequence joins TRBV5-1 and TRBJ1-5; tentative D call: TRBD1 (5 bases). Looked up from germline, CDR1 is SGHRS and CDR2 is YFSETQ. V was trimmed by 4 bases and J by 0 bases, leaving 14 bases between them. The length of the CDR3 is 16 residues. The CDR3 reads CASSLGTDYSNQPQHF. The CDR3 coding sequence is TGCGCCAGCAGCCTCGGGACGGACTATAGCAATCAGCCCCAGCATTTT.

This clonotype was seen just once. The rearrangement uses TRBV24-1 and TRBJ2-2, with TRBD2 matching over 11 bases. The germline CDR1 and CDR2 sequences are KGHDR and SFDVKD. Trimming removed 4 bases from V and 4 bases from J; junction bases left unmatched: 7. The CDR3 has 17 residues. The CDR3 coding sequence is TGTGCCACCAGTGACCGAGGGACTAGCGGCTCCACCGGGGAGCTGTTTTTT. Amino acid sequence: CATSDRGTSGSTGELFF.

This clonotype was seen more than once but under ten times. The rearrangement links TRBV18 to TRBJ1-5; 9 positions match TRBD1. The length of the CDR3 is 15 residues. The V segment lost 4 bases and the J segment 2 bases; nucleotides outside the gene matches: 3. CDR1 is KGHSH, CDR2 LQKENI, per germline. The DNA of the CDR3 is TGTGCCAGCTCACGCCGGGACAGGGGCAATCAGCCCCAGCATTTT. It translates to CASSRRDRGNQPQHF.

The rearrangement links TRBV12-3 or TRBV12-4 to TRBJ2-1; 7 bases match TRBD1. Losses at the gene ends were 6 bases for V and 6 bases for J; bases not matched to a gene: 8. The CDR3 extends over 14 amino acids. CDR3 in amino acids: CASRSRGISNEQFF. CDR3 in DNA: TGTGCCAGCAGATCCAGGGGGATAAGCAATGAGCAGTTCTTC.

This clonotype turned up a few times. The gene calls are TRBV7-9 and TRBJ1-1; D may be TRBD1 (5 bases). Germline V gene data show CDR1 as SEHNR and CDR2 as FQNEAQ (reference sequence). The CDR3 contains 14 residues. The germline V and J ends were trimmed by 4 bases and 4 bases, with 13 bases remaining between them. The CDR3 nucleotides read TGTGCCAGCAGCTCGAGGGACGTAGGCACTGAAGCTTTCTTT. Residues: CASSSRDVGTEAFF.